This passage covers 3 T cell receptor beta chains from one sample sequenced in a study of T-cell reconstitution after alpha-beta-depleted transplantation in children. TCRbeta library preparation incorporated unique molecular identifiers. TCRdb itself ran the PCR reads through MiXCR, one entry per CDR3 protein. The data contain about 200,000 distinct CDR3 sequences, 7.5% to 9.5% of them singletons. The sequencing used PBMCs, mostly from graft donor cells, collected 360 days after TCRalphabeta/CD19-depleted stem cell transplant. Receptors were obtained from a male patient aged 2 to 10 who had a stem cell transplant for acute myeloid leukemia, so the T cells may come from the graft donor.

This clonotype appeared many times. DNA of the CDR3: TGTGCCAGCACCCCGTCGAGACGAGAGTGGCATGAGCAGTTCTTC. Translation gives CASTPSRREWHEQFF. The gene calls are TRBV12-3 or TRBV12-4 and TRBJ2-1, with D uncertain. V shed 7 bases and J shed 8 bases, with 21 bases lying between them. CDR3 length: 15 amino acids.

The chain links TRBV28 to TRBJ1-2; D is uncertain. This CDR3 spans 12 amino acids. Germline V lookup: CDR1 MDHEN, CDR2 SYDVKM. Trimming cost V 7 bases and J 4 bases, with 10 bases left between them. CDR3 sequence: CASTVKSYGYTF. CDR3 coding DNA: TGTGCCAGCACCGTTAAAAGCTATGGCTACACCTTC.

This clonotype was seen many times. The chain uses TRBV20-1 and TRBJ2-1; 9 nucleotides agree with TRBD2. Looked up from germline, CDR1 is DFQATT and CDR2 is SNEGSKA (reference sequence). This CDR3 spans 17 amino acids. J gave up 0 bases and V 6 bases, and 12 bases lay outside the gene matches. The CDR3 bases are TGCAGTGCAAGATGGCTAGCGGGGAGCCCCTCCTACAATGAGCAGTTCTTC. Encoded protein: CSARWLAGSPSYNEQFF.